One sample yielded the 9 T cell receptor beta chains listed below, sequenced in a study of T cells in Graves' hyperthyroidism and ophthalmopathy. Amplified TCR beta CDR3 regions derived from RNA transcripts. The study used the HTBI primer set for a first-round RT-PCR of the TCR CDR3. TCRdb re-called the multiplex PCR reads through MiXCR, storing one row per CDR3 protein. The data contain 560,000 or so distinct CDR3 sequences, under 60% of them singletons. Sequenced: peripheral blood or thyroid tissue (not recorded which). All receptors come from a woman between 18 and 29 years old with Graves' hyperthyroidism.

This clonotype has a handful of counts. The chain is built from TRBV5-1 and TRBJ1-5, with 11 bases aligning to TRBD1. From germline, CDR1 is SGHRS and CDR2 YFSETQ. Trimming cost V 4 bases and J 7 bases; bases outside gene matches: 10. The CDR3 extends over 16 amino acids. The CDR3 region is CASSPTGTGGGQPQHF. In nucleotides, the CDR3 is TGCGCCAGCAGCCCAACTGGGACAGGGGGAGGGCAGCCCCAGCATTTT.

As to this clonotype: The CDR3 ends on some other residue instead of the conserved phenylalanine or tryptophan, so this is likely a read error. Because the CDR3's place on the DNA is in doubt, the DNA is left out and the CDR3 is given as listed by TCRdb. The chain is built from TRBV24-1 and TRBJ1-4; no check of the table's D call, TRBD1, against the DNA was made. From its first to its last residue, the CDR3 has 10 amino acids. Germline CDR1 and CDR2: KGHDR and SFDVKD. CDR3 protein: CATSDSTGSY.

The chain combines TRBV2 with TRBJ1-2; TRBD1 is a possible D gene (6 bases). The CDR3 extends over 13 amino acids. V lost 5 bases and J lost 2, with 9 bases in between. Germline CDR1 and CDR2: SNHLY and FYNNEI. DNA of the CDR3: TGTGCCAGCAGTTACAGGGCGAACTATGGCTACACCTTC. As protein: CASSYRANYGYTF.

This clonotype was seen just once. A much larger clone lies one base from this, so it may be a read error. The rearrangement uses TRBV2 and TRBJ2-7; D not resolved. V lost 6 bases, J lost 8 bases, and 14 bases lay in between. Looked up from germline, CDR1 is SNHLY and CDR2 is FYNNEI. The CDR3 sequence is 12 residues long. The CDR3: CASRSAGFQQYF. CDR3 bases: TGTGCCAGCAGATCCGCCGGGTTTCAGCAGTACTTC.

This rearrangement joins TRBV19 to TRBJ2-1; TRBD2 matches 8 bases. In germline, CDR1 is LNHDA, CDR2 SQIVND (reference sequence). The CDR3 totals 14 residues. After removal of 2 bases from V and 6 bases from J, the junction contained 3 bases not matched to a gene. The CDR3 region has the DNA TGTGCCAGTAGTATATCACTAGCGGTCAATGAGCAGTTCTTC. It codes for CASSISLAVNEQFF.

This clonotype was counted a few times. CDR3 protein: CASTLWRRDHEQYF. CDR3 nucleotides: TGTGCCAGCACCCTCTGGAGGCGGGACCACGAGCAGTACTTC. The genes are TRBV11-2 and TRBJ2-7; D is possibly TRBD2 (6 bases). CDR1 is SGHAT, CDR2 FQNNGV, per germline. V was cut by 7 bases and J by 5 bases, with 18 bases left in between. The CDR3 covers 14 residues.

The chain carries TRBV20-1 and TRBJ1-2; 7 nucleotides match TRBD1. The CDR3 sequence is 13 residues long. Germline CDR1 and CDR2: DFQATT and SNEGSKA (reference sequence). Trimming removed 6 bases from V and 4 bases from J; junction bases left unmatched: 8. CDR3 loop: CSAGFRGTYGYTF. CDR3 DNA: TGCAGTGCAGGCTTCAGGGGGACCTATGGCTACACCTTC.

The chain couples TRBV29-1 to TRBJ1-1; D is undetermined. The V and J ends lost 8 bases and 5 bases respectively, with 18 bases between them. This CDR3 comprises 13 residues. Germline-derived CDR1 and CDR2 are SQVTM and ANQGSEA. CDR3 region: CSSENGPGTEAFF. The CDR3 coding sequence is TGCAGCAGTGAGAATGGGCCGGGAACTGAAGCTTTCTTT.

Turning to this clonotype: One end of the junction varies from germline; a read error may be responsible. The genes are TRBV15 and TRBJ1-6; D gene uncertain. The V gene's germline CDR1 is LNHNV and CDR2 YYDKDF (reference sequence). This CDR3 contains 14 residues. The CDR3 reads CATSSSQQNSPLYF. The CDR3 DNA follows: TGTGCCACCAGCAGTTCCCAACAGAATTCACCCCTCTACTTT.